The 20 T cell receptor beta chains in this list originate from one sample, sequenced in a study of technical replicates of blood from a handful of donors. Sequencing was performed with immunoSEQ multiplex PCR; in TCRdb, only in-frame clones are kept and a portion is missing. The data contain roughly 70,000 clones, roughly 90% of them seen just once; the ten biggest clones take up approximately 4.6%. Sequencing was performed on PBMCs. These receptors came from a human donor in good health. Some clones in this sample may be carry-over from other donors' samples.

The chain has TRBV7-3 and TRBJ2-5; 13 bases agree with TRBD2. This CDR3 contains 17 residues. CDR1 and CDR2 from the germline V gene are SGHTA and FQGTGA. The V and J ends lost 3 bases and 2 bases, in that order; junction bases with no gene match: 6. CDR3 coding DNA: TGTGCCAGCAGCTTGGTGGGACTAGCGGGACAACAAGAGACCCAGTACTTC. This sequence encodes CASSLVGLAGQQETQYF.

The rearrangement uses TRBV11-3 and TRBJ2-3, with a weak D call TRBD2 (5 bases). The V and J ends lost 4 bases and 8 bases respectively, with 16 bases between them. Germline assignment: CDR1 SGHNT and CDR2 YENEEA. The CDR3 contains 14 residues. CDR3 nucleotides: TGTGCCAGCAGCTCACGTCTTGGTGGGAGTACGCAGTATTTT. Translation: CASSSRLGGSTQYF.

The CDR3, as DNA: TGTGCCAGCTCACTACAGGGGCGGAATACCTACGAGCAGTACTTC. Protein sequence: CASSLQGRNTYEQYF. The chain carries TRBV18 and TRBJ2-7; TRBD1 aligns across 7 bases. Germline CDR1 reads KGHSH; CDR2 reads LQKENI. CDR3 length: 15 residues. V lost 4 bases and J lost 2; bases outside the gene matches: 8.

The chain couples TRBV4-3 to TRBJ2-3; 11 bases are shared with TRBD1. V shed 5 bases, J shed 4 bases, and the junction held 5 bases outside the gene matches. The CDR3 has 15 residues. Germline values: CDR1 LGHNA, CDR2 YSLEER. The CDR3 sequence: CASSRGQGEADTQYF. The CDR3 DNA sequence: TGCGCCAGCAGCAGGGGACAGGGGGAAGCAGATACGCAGTATTTT.

The rearrangement uses TRBV19 and TRBJ2-1, with TRBD1 matching 10 bases. Trimming at V came to 3 bases and at J to 4 bases, leaving 9 bases not matched to a gene. This CDR3 contains 17 residues. Germline V gives CDR1 LNHDA, CDR2 SQIVND (reference sequence). The CDR3 loop reads CASSITPGTGVYNEQFF. The CDR3 DNA reads as TGTGCCAGTAGTATCACGCCCGGGACAGGGGTATACAATGAGCAGTTCTTC.

V gene TRBV13 combines with J gene TRBJ2-7; 13 nucleotides agree with TRBD2. The CDR3 contains 16 residues. V was pared by 1 base and J by 7 bases, with 7 bases of the junction left unmatched. Germline values: CDR1 PRHDT, CDR2 FYEKMQ (reference sequence). The CDR3 region is CASSLARTSGGEEQYF. For the CDR3, the DNA is TGTGCCAGCAGCTTAGCCCGGACTAGCGGGGGAGAAGAGCAGTACTTC.

The CDR3: CASSSGRANEQFF. In nucleotides, the CDR3 is TGTGCCAGCAGTAGCGGGAGGGCGAATGAGCAGTTCTTC. The J gene is TRBJ2-1, the V gene TRBV6-5, with 10 bases that match TRBD2. The CDR3 is made up of 13 amino acids. Germline values: CDR1 MNHEY, CDR2 SVGAGI. V shed 5 bases and J 7 bases; nucleotides not matched to a gene: 2.

CDR3 in DNA: TGTGCCAGCAGCACCCAGGGACAGCCCCAGCATTTT. Translation: CASSTQGQPQHF. The chain is built from TRBV7-9 and TRBJ1-5, with TRBD1 as a possible D gene (5 bases). This CDR3 is built from 12 residues. The germline gives CDR1 SEHNR, CDR2 FQNEAQ (reference sequence). V was clipped by 5 bases and J by 7 bases, with 9 bases between them.

The rearrangement links TRBV7-9 to TRBJ1-1; D possibly corresponds to TRBD1 (6 bases). The germline V gene has CDR1 SEHNR and CDR2 FQNEAQ (reference sequence). V lost 3 bases and J lost 2, with 13 bases in between. The CDR3 is 15 residues long. CDR3 in DNA: TGTGCCAGCAGCTTTTGGGGGCTAGGAAACACTGAAGCTTTCTTT. Its protein is CASSFWGLGNTEAFF.

This sequence joins TRBV9 and TRBJ1-3; 7 positions match TRBD1. This CDR3 is 15 amino acids long. CDR1 SGDLS and CDR2 YYNGEE come from the germline V gene. With 7 bases clipped from V and 4 bases from J, the junction kept 11 bases outside the gene matches. This chain's CDR3 is CASSPRQGGGNTIYF. As DNA, the CDR3 is TGTGCCAGCTCCCCGCGACAGGGTGGAGGAAACACCATATATTTT.

The CDR3 nucleotides read TGTGCCAGTAGACGCCGGGGAGGAGTGTCAGATACGCAGTATTTT. This codes for CASRRRGGVSDTQYF. The rearrangement links TRBV19 to TRBJ2-3; tentatively, D is TRBD2 (6 bases). Germline CDR1 reads LNHDA; CDR2 reads SQIVND (reference sequence). Trimming pared 6 bases from V and 4 bases from J, leaving 17 bases between. The CDR3 is made up of 15 amino acids.

The chain is built from TRBV5-6 and TRBJ1-1, with unresolved D. This CDR3 is 14 amino acids long. The ends were cut back, 0 bases at V and 1 base at J, with 7 bases in the middle. CDR1 and CDR2 (germline): SGHDT, YYEEEE. The CDR3 nucleotides read TGTGCCAGCAGCTTGGCCGGGTCGAACACTGAAGCTTTCTTT. Encoded protein: CASSLAGSNTEAFF.

The V gene is TRBV7-2, the J gene TRBJ1-1; no clear D gene. Germline V lookup: CDR1 SGHTA, CDR2 FQGNSA. V was shortened by 5 bases and J by 5 bases, with 15 bases between the two germline ends. The CDR3 runs to 14 residues. In nucleotides, the CDR3 is TGTGCCAGCAGCCCCCGGCGACAAGGAACTGAAGCTTTCTTT. This encodes CASSPRRQGTEAFF.

The chain combines TRBV7-6 with TRBJ1-2; no reliable D call. Trimming took 5 bases from V and 2 from J, leaving 12 bases between them. Germline loops: CDR1 SGHVS, CDR2 FNYEAQ. The CDR3 is 14 residues long. CDR3 sequence reads: CASSPLYSNYGYTF. The DNA of the CDR3 is TGTGCCAGCAGCCCGCTTTACAGCAACTATGGCTACACCTTC.

This chain joins TRBV6-5 and TRBJ2-2; maybe TRBD2 (6 bases). The CDR3 extends over 16 amino acids. The germline gives CDR1 MNHEY, CDR2 SVGAGI. V gave up 0 bases and J gave up 4 bases, with 12 bases separating them. CDR3 nucleotides: TGTGCCAGCAGTTACTCGATCTGGCGGGGCACCGGGGAGCTGTTTTTT. Translated, it gives CASSYSIWRGTGELFF.

A single count supports this clone. The gene calls are TRBV27 and TRBJ1-6; 9 bases agree with TRBD1. The CDR3 is 13 residues long. V gave up 8 bases and J gave up 9 bases; unmatched junction bases: 5. Germline assignment: CDR1 MNHEY and CDR2 SMNVEV (reference sequence). DNA of the CDR3: TGTGCCAGCGCGACAGGGGGAATTTCACCCCTCCACTTT. Amino acids: CASATGGISPLHF.

The genes are TRBV5-1 and TRBJ1-2; TRBD1 matches 8 bases. The CDR3 is made up of 14 amino acids. Germline V gene data show CDR1 as SGHRS and CDR2 as YFSETQ. Trimming at V came to 0 bases and at J to 5 bases, leaving 3 bases not matched to a gene. CDR3 nucleotide sequence: TGCGCCAGCAGCTTGGGGACAGGGTGGTATGGCTACACCTTC. Amino acids: CASSLGTGWYGYTF.

The rearrangement uses TRBV4-1 and TRBJ1-2, with D perhaps matching TRBD1 (5 bases). The CDR3 consists of 16 residues. The V end lost 0 bases, the J end lost 8 bases, and 19 bases lay between the germline ends. Germline V gene lookup returns CDR1 MGHRA and CDR2 YSYEKL. CDR3 sequence reads: CASSQDGGSAGGGYTF. The CDR3 region has the DNA TGCGCCAGCAGCCAAGATGGGGGGTCGGCAGGCGGAGGCTACACCTTC.

This chain joins TRBV9 and TRBJ2-5; possible D gene TRBD2, 7 bases. Trimming pared 10 bases from V and 0 bases from J, leaving 19 bases between. The germline V gene encodes CDR1 SGDLS and CDR2 YYNGEE. The length of the CDR3 is 15 residues. CDR3 coding DNA: TGTGCCTCGAGCGGAAGGGGGGGCCACCAAGAGACCCAGTACTTC. As protein: CASSGRGGHQETQYF.

The rearrangement uses TRBV7-2 and TRBJ2-3; 8 positions agree with TRBD2. Losses at the gene ends were 7 bases for V and 8 bases for J; bases not matched to a gene: 14. Germline values: CDR1 SGHTA, CDR2 FQGNSA. There are 15 residues in the CDR3. CDR3 amino acids: CASKPLADTVGTQYF. For the CDR3, the DNA is TGTGCCAGCAAACCACTAGCGGATACAGTTGGTACGCAGTATTTT.